This TCR beta chain was captured in a study of blood T cells in healthy people across ages. Every donor contributed around 10 milliliters of peripheral blood by blood draw. A word on this clonotype: No antigen is known for it.

With a J-beta primer mix and a sample-barcoded 5' primer, a second PCR ran roughly 6 to 12 cycles. One entry per CDR3 protein results from TCRdb running MiXCR on the 5' RACE reads. This sample has about 800,000 distinct CDR3 sequences; roughly 64% occur once, and the top ten carry roughly 20%. This CDR3 comprises 15 residues. Trimming pared 0 bases from V and 3 bases from J, leaving 11 bases between. Germline assignment: CDR1 ENHRY and CDR2 SYGVKD. Notes on the study in general: Observed TCR beta diversity per million T cells went down as age went up. This fall followed a roughly linear course with age. The CMV status of each donor remained undetermined, and this could have confounded shifts in expanded clonotypes.

The V gene is TRBV10-3, the J gene TRBJ1-1; tentative D call: TRBD1 (5 bases). Material: blood. This TCR was recovered from a man aged 30 to 39 in good health. The CDR3 bases are TGTGCCATCAGTGAGTCCTCAATAGGGGACACTGAAGCTTTCTTT. Its protein product is CAISESSIGDTEAFF.